The sequence of this T cell receptor (beta chain) was determined in a study of blood T cell repertoires in COVID-19. In the study overall: Samples representing acute and convalescent COVID-19 were sourced from the United States, Italy and Spain. T cells, B-cell-depleted T cells, or PBMCs supplied cDNA or gDNA.

Per the authors' pipeline: Reference gene primer amplification in the assay estimated nucleated cell counts. Method: immunoSEQ multiplex PCR; TCRdb's copy keeps in-frame clones and lacks some. That table gives V, J and clone size, and the DNA gave D and trimming. This table holds roughly 150,000 clones, roughly 86% found once. The germline gives CDR1 MNHEY, CDR2 SVGAGI. V lost 1 base, J lost 4 bases, and 10 bases lay in between. The CDR3 is 14 residues long. The sequence derives from a woman older than 75 with COVID-19, enrolled during active disease. What was sequenced was peripheral blood. V gene TRBV6-5 combines with J gene TRBJ1-2, with D unclear. The CDR3 bases are TGTGCCAGCAGTTACTACAGCCCTGTCTATGGCTACACCTTC. It is translated as CASSYYSPVYGYTF.